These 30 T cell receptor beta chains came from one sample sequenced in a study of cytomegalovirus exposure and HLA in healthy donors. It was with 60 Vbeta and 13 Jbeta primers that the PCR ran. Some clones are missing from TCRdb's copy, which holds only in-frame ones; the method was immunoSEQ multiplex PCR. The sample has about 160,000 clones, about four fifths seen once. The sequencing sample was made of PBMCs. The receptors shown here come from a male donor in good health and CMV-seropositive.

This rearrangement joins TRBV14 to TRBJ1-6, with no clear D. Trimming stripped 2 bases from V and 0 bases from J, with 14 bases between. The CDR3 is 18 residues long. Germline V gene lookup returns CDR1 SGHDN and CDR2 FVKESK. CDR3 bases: TGTGCCAGCAGCCAACAGTTTGGCGGGAGCTCCTATAATTCACCCCTCCACTTT. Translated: CASSQQFGGSSYNSPLHF.

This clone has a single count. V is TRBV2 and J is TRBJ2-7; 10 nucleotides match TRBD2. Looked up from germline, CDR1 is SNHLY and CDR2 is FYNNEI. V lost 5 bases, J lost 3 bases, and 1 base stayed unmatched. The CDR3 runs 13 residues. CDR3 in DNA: TGTGCCAGCAGTATAGCGGGAGGCTACGAGCAGTACTTC. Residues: CASSIAGGYEQYF.

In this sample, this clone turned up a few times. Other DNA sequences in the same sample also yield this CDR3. The CDR3 sequence: CASSDSTGGADTQYF. In DNA form, the CDR3 reads TGTGCCAGCAGTGACTCGACAGGGGGCGCAGATACGCAGTATTTT. The chain recombines TRBV6-4 with TRBJ2-3, with 10 bases identical to TRBD1. Trimming cost V 0 bases and J 4 bases; bases outside gene matches: 1. Germline lookup yields CDR1 MRHNA and CDR2 SNTAGT. This CDR3 region has 15 residues.

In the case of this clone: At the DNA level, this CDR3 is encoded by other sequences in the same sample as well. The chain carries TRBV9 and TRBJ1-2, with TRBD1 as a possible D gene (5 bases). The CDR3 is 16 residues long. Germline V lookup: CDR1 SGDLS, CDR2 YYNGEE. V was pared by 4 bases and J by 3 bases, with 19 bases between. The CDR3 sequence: CASSLKGLALDYGYTF. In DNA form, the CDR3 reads TGTGCCAGCAGCCTGAAGGGGCTCGCCCTTGACTATGGCTACACCTTC.

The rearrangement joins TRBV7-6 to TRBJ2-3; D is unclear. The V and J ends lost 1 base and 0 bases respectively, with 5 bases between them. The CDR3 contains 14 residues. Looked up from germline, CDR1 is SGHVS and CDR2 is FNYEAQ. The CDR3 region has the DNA TGTGCCAGCAGCTTAGAAGCTAGCACAGATACGCAGTATTTT. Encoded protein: CASSLEASTDTQYF.

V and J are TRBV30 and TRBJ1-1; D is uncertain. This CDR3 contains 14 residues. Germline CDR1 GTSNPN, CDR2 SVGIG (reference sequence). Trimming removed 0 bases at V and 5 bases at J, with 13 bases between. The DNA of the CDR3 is TGTGCCTGGAGTGTAGGCAGGAGGGATACTGAAGCTTTCTTT. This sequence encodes CAWSVGRRDTEAFF.

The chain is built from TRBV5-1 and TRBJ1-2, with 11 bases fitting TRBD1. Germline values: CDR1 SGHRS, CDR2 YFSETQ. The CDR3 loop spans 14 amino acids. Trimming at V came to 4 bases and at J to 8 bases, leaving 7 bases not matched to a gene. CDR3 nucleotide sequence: TGCGCCAGCAGCCAGGGACAGGGGGTAGGAGGCTACACCTTC. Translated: CASSQGQGVGGYTF.

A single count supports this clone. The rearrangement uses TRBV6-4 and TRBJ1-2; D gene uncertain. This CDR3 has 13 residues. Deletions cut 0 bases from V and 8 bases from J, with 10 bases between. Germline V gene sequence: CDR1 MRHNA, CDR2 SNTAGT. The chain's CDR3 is CASSDSLNVGYTF. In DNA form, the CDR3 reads TGTGCCAGCAGTGACTCCCTAAATGTAGGCTACACCTTC.

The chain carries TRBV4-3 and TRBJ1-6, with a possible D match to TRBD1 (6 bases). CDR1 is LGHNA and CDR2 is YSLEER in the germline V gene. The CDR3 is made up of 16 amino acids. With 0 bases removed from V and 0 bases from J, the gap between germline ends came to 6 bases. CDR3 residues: CASSQDRGSYNSPLHF. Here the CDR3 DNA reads TGCGCCAGCAGCCAAGACAGGGGCTCCTATAATTCACCCCTCCACTTT.

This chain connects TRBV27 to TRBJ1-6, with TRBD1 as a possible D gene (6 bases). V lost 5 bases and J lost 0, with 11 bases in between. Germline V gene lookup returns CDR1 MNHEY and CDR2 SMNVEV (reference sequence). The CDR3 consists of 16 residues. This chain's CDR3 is CASSDDRSSYNSPLHF. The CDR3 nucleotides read TGTGCCAGCAGTGATGACAGGAGCTCCTATAATTCACCCCTCCACTTT.

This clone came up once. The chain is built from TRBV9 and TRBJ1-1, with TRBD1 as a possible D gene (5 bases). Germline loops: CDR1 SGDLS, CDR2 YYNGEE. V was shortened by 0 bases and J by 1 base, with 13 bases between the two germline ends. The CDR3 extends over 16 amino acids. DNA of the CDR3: TGTGCCAGCAGCGTAGGACACCGGCAGGGGAACACTGAAGCTTTCTTT. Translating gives CASSVGHRQGNTEAFF.

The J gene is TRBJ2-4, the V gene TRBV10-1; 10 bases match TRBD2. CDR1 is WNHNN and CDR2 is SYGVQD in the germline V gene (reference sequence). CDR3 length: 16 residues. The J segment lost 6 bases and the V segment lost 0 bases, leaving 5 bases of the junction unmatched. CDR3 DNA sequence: TGCGCCAGCAGTGAGTCGGGGGCTAGCGGGGGAAACATTCAGTACTTC. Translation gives CASSESGASGGNIQYF.

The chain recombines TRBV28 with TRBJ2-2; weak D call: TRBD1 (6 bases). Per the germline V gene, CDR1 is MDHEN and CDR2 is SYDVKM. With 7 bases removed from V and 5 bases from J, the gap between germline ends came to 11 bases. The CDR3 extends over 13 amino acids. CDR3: CASTTGFTGELFF. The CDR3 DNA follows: TGTGCCAGCACTACAGGGTTTACCGGGGAGCTGTTTTTT. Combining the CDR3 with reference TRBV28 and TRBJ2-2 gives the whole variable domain DVKVTQSSRYLVKRTGEKVFLECVQDMDHENMFWYRQDPGLGLRLIYFSYDVKMKEKGDIPEGYSVSREKKERFSLILESASTNQTSMYLCASTTGFTGELFFGEGSRLTVL.

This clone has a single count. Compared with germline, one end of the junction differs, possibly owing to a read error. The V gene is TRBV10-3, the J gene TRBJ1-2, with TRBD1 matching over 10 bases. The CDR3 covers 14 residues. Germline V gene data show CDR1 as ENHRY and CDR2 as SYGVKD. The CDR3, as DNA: TGTGTCATCGGTTCCGGGACAGGGGCCTATGGCTACACCTTC. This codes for CVIGSGTGAYGYTF.

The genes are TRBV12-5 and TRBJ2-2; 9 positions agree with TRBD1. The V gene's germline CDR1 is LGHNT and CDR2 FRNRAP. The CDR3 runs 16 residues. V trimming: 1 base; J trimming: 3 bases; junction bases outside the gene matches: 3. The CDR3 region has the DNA TGTGCTAGTGGTTTGGCGGGGACAGGGTACACCGGGGAGCTGTTTTTT. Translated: CASGLAGTGYTGELFF.

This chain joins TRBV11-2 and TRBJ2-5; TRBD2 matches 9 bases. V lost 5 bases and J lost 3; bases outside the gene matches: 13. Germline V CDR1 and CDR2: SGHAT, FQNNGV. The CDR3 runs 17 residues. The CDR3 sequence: CASSDLVLAGREETQYF. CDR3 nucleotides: TGTGCCAGCAGCGACTTAGTGCTAGCGGGGCGGGAAGAGACCCAGTACTTC.

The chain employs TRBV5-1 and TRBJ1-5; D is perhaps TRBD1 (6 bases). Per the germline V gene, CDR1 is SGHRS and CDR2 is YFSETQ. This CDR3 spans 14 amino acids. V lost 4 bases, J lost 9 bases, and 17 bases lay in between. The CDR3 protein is CASSPGQSQSPQHF. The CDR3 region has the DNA TGCGCCAGCAGCCCCGGACAGTCCCAATCGCCCCAGCATTTT.

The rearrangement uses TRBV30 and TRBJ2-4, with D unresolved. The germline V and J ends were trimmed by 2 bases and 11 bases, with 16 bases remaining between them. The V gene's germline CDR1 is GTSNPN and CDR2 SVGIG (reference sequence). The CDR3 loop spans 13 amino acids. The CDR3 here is CAWSPSQGYVQYF. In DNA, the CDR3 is TGTGCCTGGAGTCCTAGTCAAGGATACGTTCAGTACTTC.

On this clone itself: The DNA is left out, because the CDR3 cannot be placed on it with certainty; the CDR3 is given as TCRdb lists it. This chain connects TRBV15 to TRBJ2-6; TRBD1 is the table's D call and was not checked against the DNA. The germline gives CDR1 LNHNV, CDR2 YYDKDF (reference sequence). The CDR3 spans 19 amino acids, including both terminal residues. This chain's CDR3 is CATSRLVTSGRSGANGLTF.

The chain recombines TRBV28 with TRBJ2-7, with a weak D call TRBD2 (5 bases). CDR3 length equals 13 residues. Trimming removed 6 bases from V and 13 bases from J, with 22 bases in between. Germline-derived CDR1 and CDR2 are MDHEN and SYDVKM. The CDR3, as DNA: TGTGCCAGCAGCCCCCCACTAGGTGGAAGGGCCTACTTC. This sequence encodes CASSPPLGGRAYF. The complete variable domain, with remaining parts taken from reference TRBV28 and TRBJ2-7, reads DVKVTQSSRYLVKRTGEKVFLECVQDMDHENMFWYRQDPGLGLRLIYFSYDVKMKEKGDIPEGYSVSREKKERFSLILESASTNQTSMYLCASSPPLGGRAYFGPGTRLTVT.

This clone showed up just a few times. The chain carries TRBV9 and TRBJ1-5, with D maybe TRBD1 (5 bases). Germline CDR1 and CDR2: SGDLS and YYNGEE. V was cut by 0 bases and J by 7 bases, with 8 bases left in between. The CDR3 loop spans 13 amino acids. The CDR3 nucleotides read TGTGCCAGCAGCGTAGGGGGCAGCCAGCCCCAGCATTTT. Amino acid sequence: CASSVGGSQPQHF.

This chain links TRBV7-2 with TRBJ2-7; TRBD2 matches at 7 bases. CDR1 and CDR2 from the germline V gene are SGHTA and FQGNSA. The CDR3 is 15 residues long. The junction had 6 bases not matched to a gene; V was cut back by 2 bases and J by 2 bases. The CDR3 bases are TGTGCCAGCAGCTTACAGGCTAGCGGTACCTACGAGCAGTACTTC. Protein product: CASSLQASGTYEQYF.

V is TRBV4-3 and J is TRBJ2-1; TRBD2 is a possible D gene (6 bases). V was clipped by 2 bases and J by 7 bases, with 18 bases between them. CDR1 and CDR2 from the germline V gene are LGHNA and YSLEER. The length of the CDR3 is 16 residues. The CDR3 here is CASSQIHGARGNEQFF. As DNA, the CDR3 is TGCGCCAGCAGCCAAATCCACGGGGCCCGGGGGAATGAGCAGTTCTTC.

This CDR3 reads CASRTGVNQPQHF. CDR3 DNA sequence: TGTGCCAGCAGAACAGGGGTAAATCAGCCCCAGCATTTT. The V call is TRBV6-5, the J call TRBJ1-5, with TRBD1 matching 7 bases. This CDR3 has 13 amino acids. Trimming removed 6 bases from V and 4 bases from J; junction bases left unmatched: 3. In germline, CDR1 is MNHEY, CDR2 SVGAGI.

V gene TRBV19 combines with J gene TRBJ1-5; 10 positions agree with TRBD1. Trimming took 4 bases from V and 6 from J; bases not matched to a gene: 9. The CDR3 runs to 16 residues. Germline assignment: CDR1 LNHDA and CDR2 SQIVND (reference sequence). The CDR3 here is CASSTTGTGVLQPQHF. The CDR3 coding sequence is TGTGCCAGTAGTACTACAGGGACAGGGGTACTTCAGCCCCAGCATTTT.

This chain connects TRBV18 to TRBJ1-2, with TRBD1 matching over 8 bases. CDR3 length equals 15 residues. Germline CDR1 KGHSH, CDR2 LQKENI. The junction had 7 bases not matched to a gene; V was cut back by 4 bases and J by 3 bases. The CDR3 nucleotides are TGTGCCAGCTCACGGGGACAGGACGGCCACTATGGCTACACCTTC. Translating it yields CASSRGQDGHYGYTF.

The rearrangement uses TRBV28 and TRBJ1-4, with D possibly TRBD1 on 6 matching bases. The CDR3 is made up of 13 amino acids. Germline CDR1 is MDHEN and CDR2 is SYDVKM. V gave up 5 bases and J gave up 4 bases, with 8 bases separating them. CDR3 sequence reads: CASSLRGNEKLFF. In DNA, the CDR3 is TGTGCCAGCAGTCTCAGGGGTAATGAAAAACTGTTTTTT.

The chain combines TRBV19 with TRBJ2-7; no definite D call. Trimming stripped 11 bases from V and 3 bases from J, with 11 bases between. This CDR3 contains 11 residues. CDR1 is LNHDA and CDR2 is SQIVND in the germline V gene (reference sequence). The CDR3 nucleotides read TGTGCCCCCCCCGCGCACTACGAGCAGTACTTC. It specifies CAPPAHYEQYF.

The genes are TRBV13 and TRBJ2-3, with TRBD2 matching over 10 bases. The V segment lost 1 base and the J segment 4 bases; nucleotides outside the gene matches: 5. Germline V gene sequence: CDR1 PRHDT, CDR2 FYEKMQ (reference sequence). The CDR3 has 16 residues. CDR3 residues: CASSLERGGVADTQYF. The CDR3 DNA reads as TGTGCCAGCAGCTTAGAGCGGGGGGGAGTGGCAGATACGCAGTATTTT.

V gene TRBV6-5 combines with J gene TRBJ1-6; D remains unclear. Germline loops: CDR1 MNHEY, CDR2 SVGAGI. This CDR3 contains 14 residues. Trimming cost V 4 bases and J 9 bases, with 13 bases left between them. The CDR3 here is CASSLPLPSSPLHF. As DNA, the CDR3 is TGTGCCAGCAGTTTACCTCTTCCGAGTTCACCCCTCCACTTT.